What follows is one T cell receptor (beta chain) and its context. This entry is derived from a study of blood T cells in healthy people across ages. Trimming removed 8 bases from V and 3 bases from J, with 15 bases in between. Germline CDR1 ENHRY, CDR2 SYGVKD. The CDR3 extends over 14 amino acids. A sample-barcoded 5' primer and a J-beta primer mix were used in a second PCR of roughly 6 to 12 cycles. TCRdb fed the 5' RACE reads into MiXCR, producing one record per CDR3 protein. The data show over 600,000 distinct CDR3 sequences, 56% seen once. This chain connects TRBV10-3 to TRBJ2-3, with TRBD1 as a possible D gene (6 bases). The source is a man aged 35 to 55 in good health. Sample: blood. The CDR3 bases are TGTGCCATCGGATCGGGACACGGAACAGATACGCAGTATTTT. Residues: CAIGSGHGTDTQYF.